This TCR beta chain comes out of a study of T cell responses to AZD1222 COVID-19 vaccine. Second doses at about 4 or about 12 weeks were pooled. Findings and limits, study-wide: The donor group comprised mostly white British people and more females; the analysis possibly underestimated clonal diversity. The study found vaccine-associated CD4 TCRs spanning spike, dominant at 160-218 and 743-854.

With respect to this clone: Antigen unknown.

Profiling relied on immunoSEQ multiplex PCR, and the TCRdb table lists in-frame clones only, not all of them. Found here are 100,000 to 140,000 clones, about 93% of them singletons; the top ten hold approximately 5.6%. Deletions cut 5 bases from V and 8 bases from J, with 10 bases between. Germline CDR1 reads LNHNV; CDR2 reads YYDKDF (reference sequence). The CDR3 has 12 amino acids. This specimen consisted of peripheral blood, obtained 28 days after the second AZD1222 dose. The TCR comes from an adult who received the AZD1222 COVID-19 vaccine. The chain couples TRBV15 to TRBJ2-1; the D gene is possibly TRBD2 (6 bases). CDR3 bases: TGTGCCACCAGCGGGGAGCGGGATGAGCAGTTCTTC. This codes for CATSGERDEQFF.